These 30 T cell receptor beta chains came from one sample sequenced in a study of radiotherapy plus CTLA-4 blockade in lung cancer. TCRdb keeps only in-frame clones here, not all; method: immunoSEQ multiplex PCR. Of 27,000 or so clones in the sample, roughly 79% are singletons; the top ten hold approximately 24%. The material sequenced was peripheral blood, taken from a patient treated with radiotherapy plus ipilimumab. All receptors come from a human donor with non-small cell lung cancer that progressed on radiotherapy plus ipilimumab.

The chain links TRBV19 to TRBJ1-1; D not resolved. Germline-derived CDR1 and CDR2 are LNHDA and SQIVND (reference sequence). Trimming took off 7 bases at V and 1 base at J, with 7 bases between the two ends. The CDR3 contains 12 residues. This chain's CDR3 is CASNTRNTEAFF. In nucleotides, the CDR3 is TGTGCCAGTAACACGCGGAACACTGAAGCTTTCTTT.

V is TRBV5-1 and J is TRBJ2-1; 9 bases fit TRBD1. The CDR3 length is 16 residues. J gave up 4 bases and V 2 bases, and 7 bases lay outside the gene matches. In germline, CDR1 is SGHRS, CDR2 YFSETQ. In DNA form, the CDR3 reads TGCGCCAGCAGCTTTGAGGGACAGGGATGGTACAATGAGCAGTTCTTC. Translation: CASSFEGQGWYNEQFF.

The chain joins TRBV4-1 to TRBJ1-2, with 7 bases aligning to TRBD1. Germline CDR1 reads MGHRA; CDR2 reads YSYEKL. V lost 5 bases to trimming and J lost 7 bases; unmatched junction nucleotides: 7. The CDR3 is made up of 13 amino acids. CDR3 sequence: CASSSQGLGGYTF. CDR3 in DNA: TGCGCCAGCAGCTCACAGGGGTTAGGTGGCTACACCTTC.

The chain carries TRBV28 and TRBJ2-1, with TRBD1 as a possible D gene (5 bases). With 5 bases removed from V and 0 bases from J, the gap between germline ends came to 14 bases. Germline V gene lookup returns CDR1 MDHEN and CDR2 SYDVKM. The CDR3 is made up of 16 amino acids. As DNA, the CDR3 is TGTGCCAGCAGTCCATTACAGGCTAGCTCCTACAATGAGCAGTTCTTC. This encodes CASSPLQASSYNEQFF.

This chain joins TRBV5-6 and TRBJ2-7; D is unresolved. Trimming shortened V by 7 bases and J by 4 bases, and 15 bases separated the two germline ends. CDR1 SGHDT and CDR2 YYEEEE come from the germline V gene. The CDR3 runs to 13 residues. The CDR3 DNA is TGTGCCAGCGGCCCCCGGACGGGTTACGAGCAGTACTTC. This gives the protein CASGPRTGYEQYF.

The gene calls are TRBV7-3 and TRBJ2-4; 7 positions match TRBD1. After removal of 5 bases from V and 4 bases from J, the junction contained 5 bases not matched to a gene. Germline CDR1 reads SGHTA; CDR2 reads FQGTGA. The CDR3 totals 14 residues. The DNA for the CDR3 is TGTGCCAGCAGCCCAGGGGGTAGTAAAAACATTCAGTACTTC. Translation: CASSPGGSKNIQYF.

The V call is TRBV11-2, the J call TRBJ1-3; D gene unclear. CDR3 size: 13 residues. Per germline, CDR1 SGHAT and CDR2 FQNNGV. V lost 0 bases and J lost 5, with 5 bases in between. The CDR3 nucleotides are TGTGCCAGCAGCTTAGATACCCGAAACACCATATATTTT. Residues: CASSLDTRNTIYF.

V is TRBV28 and J is TRBJ2-3, with D perhaps TRBD1 or TRBD2 (5 bases each). Trimming left V 5 bases short and J 4 bases short, with 16 bases between. CDR1 is MDHEN, CDR2 SYDVKM, per germline. The CDR3 extends over 15 amino acids. The CDR3 reads CASSPGADWADTQYF. The CDR3 coding sequence is TGTGCCAGCAGTCCCGGGGCTGACTGGGCAGATACGCAGTATTTT.

The rearrangement uses TRBV6-1 and TRBJ1-3; no firm D call. This CDR3 spans 14 amino acids. V shed 7 bases and J shed 4 bases, with 14 bases lying between them. Per germline, CDR1 MNHNS and CDR2 SASEGT. CDR3 in amino acids: CASTGFLLGNTIYF. In nucleotides, the CDR3 is TGTGCCAGCACCGGATTTCTTTTGGGAAACACCATATATTTT.

The chain is built from TRBV28 and TRBJ1-2, with D possibly being TRBD1 (6 bases). The ends were cut back, 6 bases at V and 1 base at J, with 15 bases in the middle. Germline CDR1 and CDR2: MDHEN and SYDVKM. The CDR3 consists of 15 residues. CDR3 sequence: CASSRSGTLNYGYTF. The DNA for the CDR3 is TGTGCCAGCAGCCGCTCCGGGACACTTAACTATGGCTACACCTTC.

The chain joins TRBV7-9 to TRBJ2-7; D is possibly TRBD2 (6 bases). The V gene lost 4 bases and the J gene lost 2 bases, with 12 bases spanning the gap. This CDR3 spans 14 amino acids. Germline loops: CDR1 SEHNR, CDR2 FQNEAQ (reference sequence). The CDR3: CASSYGTATYEQYF. CDR3 DNA sequence: TGTGCCAGCAGCTATGGGACTGCGACCTACGAGCAGTACTTC.

The genes are TRBV30 and TRBJ1-6; D not certain. V shed 1 base and J shed 3 bases, with 7 bases lying between them. The germline V gene encodes CDR1 GTSNPN and CDR2 SVGIG (reference sequence). The CDR3 runs to 14 residues. CDR3 in amino acids: CAWSADYYNSPLHF. CDR3 nucleotides: TGTGCCTGGAGTGCGGACTACTATAATTCACCCCTCCACTTT.

The rearrangement joins TRBV28 to TRBJ1-5; a possible D gene is TRBD1 (6 bases). Germline loops: CDR1 MDHEN, CDR2 SYDVKM. The CDR3 sequence is 15 residues long. Trimming pared 6 bases from V and 2 bases from J, leaving 14 bases between. The CDR3 DNA is TGTGCCAGCAGGGGAGGGGGAGGGGGCAATCAGCCCCAGCATTTT. Residues: CASRGGGGGNQPQHF.

The chain uses TRBV19 and TRBJ2-1; 13 bases agree with TRBD2. V dropped 0 bases and J dropped 4; count of bases not matched to a gene: 6. CDR3 length: 18 amino acids. CDR1 LNHDA and CDR2 SQIVND come from the germline V gene (reference sequence). DNA for the CDR3: TGTGCCAGTAGTATAGAACTAGCGGGGGGGGTCTTTTACAATGAGCAGTTCTTC. Amino acid sequence: CASSIELAGGVFYNEQFF. The entire variable domain, with the rest obtained from reference TRBV19 and TRBJ2-1, is as follows: DGGITQSPKYLFRKEGQNVTLSCEQNLNHDAMYWYRQDPGQGLRLIYYSQIVNDFQKGDIAEGYSVSREKKESFPLTVTSAQKNPTAFYLCASSIELAGGVFYNEQFFGPGTRLTVL.

This chain links TRBV28 with TRBJ1-2; 9 nucleotides align to TRBD1. J was trimmed by 2 bases and V by 4 bases; bases with no gene match: 8. CDR1 MDHEN and CDR2 SYDVKM come from the germline V gene. There are 16 residues in the CDR3. In DNA form, the CDR3 reads TGTGCCAGCAGTTATACTACGGGGACAGGGAACTATGGCTACACCTTC. It encodes CASSYTTGTGNYGYTF.

The rearrangement joins TRBV5-6 to TRBJ2-7; D ambiguous. The CDR3 runs 13 residues. V was clipped by 5 bases and J by 1 base, with 10 bases between them. The germline V gene encodes CDR1 SGHDT and CDR2 YYEEEE. CDR3 in amino acids: CASRAALSYEQYF. The CDR3, as DNA: TGTGCCAGCAGGGCAGCGCTGTCCTACGAGCAGTACTTC.

This chain uses TRBV11-2 with TRBJ2-7; a possible D gene is TRBD2 (6 bases). Per the germline V gene, CDR1 is SGHAT and CDR2 is FQNNGV. V gave up 2 bases and J gave up 2 bases, with 10 bases separating them. The CDR3 length is 14 residues. The CDR3 is CASSLSEGTYEQYF. In DNA, the CDR3 is TGTGCCAGCAGCTTATCGGAGGGGACCTACGAGCAGTACTTC.

The chain combines TRBV9 with TRBJ2-2; D tentatively fits TRBD1 or TRBD2 (5 bases each). Germline CDR1 SGDLS, CDR2 YYNGEE. Trimming removed 3 bases from V and 0 bases from J, with 12 bases in between. The length of the CDR3 is 16 residues. CDR3 sequence reads: CASSATGPANTGELFF. CDR3 coding DNA: TGTGCCAGCAGCGCAACGGGACCCGCGAACACCGGGGAGCTGTTTTTT.

Concerning this clone: Relative to the germline gene, one junction end is altered; a read error may explain this. In the same sample, other DNA sequences code for this CDR3. This chain joins TRBV7-9 and TRBJ1-1; 8 bases match TRBD1. The germline gives CDR1 SEHNR, CDR2 FQNEAQ (reference sequence). This CDR3 spans 15 amino acids. The CDR3 loop reads CASSALRDRSTEAFF. CDR3 in DNA: TGTGCCAGCAGCGCCCTAAGGGACAGGAGCACTGAAGCCTTCTTT.

Written as DNA, the CDR3 is TGCGCCAGCAGCTGGACCGGGACAGGGGTTGATGAAAAACTGTTTTTT. Residues: CASSWTGTGVDEKLFF. The chain joins TRBV5-1 to TRBJ1-4; 10 bases match TRBD1. The CDR3 runs 16 residues. The V gene's germline CDR1 is SGHRS and CDR2 YFSETQ. The J segment lost 6 bases and the V segment lost 3 bases, leaving 8 bases of the junction unmatched. Full variable domain (remainder filled in from reference TRBV5-1 and TRBJ1-4): KAGVTQTPRYLIKTRGQQVTLSCSPISGHRSVSWYQQTPGQGLQFLFEYFSETQRNKGNFPGRFSGRQFSNSRSEMNVSTLELGDSALYLCASSWTGTGVDEKLFFGSGTQLSVL.

The gene calls are TRBV15 and TRBJ2-4; D possibly corresponds to TRBD2 (5 bases). This CDR3 spans 15 amino acids. V was cut by 1 base and J by 3 bases, with 10 bases left in between. CDR1 and CDR2 (germline): LNHNV, YYDKDF (reference sequence). The CDR3 loop is CATSRVTAGKNIQYF. The DNA of the CDR3 is TGTGCCACCAGCAGAGTAACGGCGGGCAAAAACATTCAGTACTTC.

V usage is TRBV4-3 and J usage is TRBJ2-3, with D possibly TRBD1 on 6 matching bases. The CDR3 spans 14 residues. The V gene's germline CDR1 is LGHNA and CDR2 YSLEER. The V and J ends lost 2 bases and 0 bases respectively, with 6 bases between them. The CDR3 DNA follows: TGCGCCAGCAGCCAACAGGGGAGCACAGATACGCAGTATTTT. Residues: CASSQQGSTDTQYF.

J is TRBJ1-2 and V is TRBV7-9; no definite D call. Germline CDR1 reads SEHNR; CDR2 reads FQNEAQ (reference sequence). Between the trimmed V and J ends, which lost 4 bases and 2 bases, there was a span of 14 bases. CDR3 length equals 15 residues. In nucleotides, the CDR3 is TGTGCCAGCAGCTCCCCCGGTACACCCAACTATGGCTACACCTTC. It translates to CASSSPGTPNYGYTF.

This sequence joins TRBV9 and TRBJ2-5, with D perhaps matching TRBD1 (6 bases). The CDR3 totals 18 residues. Germline CDR1 reads SGDLS; CDR2 reads YYNGEE. Trimming cost V 3 bases and J 0 bases, with 21 bases left between them. As DNA, the CDR3 is TGTGCCAGCAGCGCCCGGACTCAAAAAGGGGGATACCAAGAGACCCAGTACTTC. Translation: CASSARTQKGGYQETQYF.

The rearrangement joins TRBV7-2 to TRBJ2-5; D not certain. In germline, CDR1 is SGHTA, CDR2 FQGNSA. The length of the CDR3 is 12 residues. Trimming removed 6 bases at V and 5 bases at J, with 10 bases between. CDR3 sequence reads: CASSSTGETQYF. The CDR3, as DNA: TGTGCCAGCAGTTCCACCGGGGAGACCCAGTACTTC.

This chain joins TRBV7-9 and TRBJ2-1; D may be TRBD1 (5 bases). Trimming shortened V by 4 bases and J by 8 bases, and 9 bases separated the two germline ends. This CDR3 has 12 residues. Germline V gene sequence: CDR1 SEHNR, CDR2 FQNEAQ (reference sequence). CDR3 bases: TGTGCCAGCAGCTCTCAGGGTTATGAGCAGTTCTTC. Translated: CASSSQGYEQFF.

This chain joins TRBV28 and TRBJ2-7, with a tentative D call TRBD2 (5 bases). The CDR3 runs 13 residues. Trimming took 5 bases from V and 6 from J, leaving 14 bases between them. Germline V gives CDR1 MDHEN, CDR2 SYDVKM. This chain's CDR3 is CASSLARRFEQYF. Here the CDR3 DNA reads TGTGCCAGCAGTCTGGCGCGGAGGTTCGAGCAGTACTTC.

The J gene is TRBJ1-4, the V gene TRBV4-3, with D perhaps matching TRBD1 (5 bases). Trimming removed 0 bases at V and 4 bases at J, with 12 bases between. Germline-derived CDR1 and CDR2 are LGHNA and YSLEER. CDR3 length equals 16 residues. CDR3 in amino acids: CASSQDWGTLNEKLFF. The CDR3 nucleotides are TGCGCCAGCAGCCAAGATTGGGGGACCCTTAATGAAAAACTGTTTTTT.

J is TRBJ2-3 and V is TRBV7-3; no reliable D call. This CDR3 region has 14 residues. Trimming removed 1 base from V and 5 bases from J, with 10 bases in between. Germline loops: CDR1 SGHTA, CDR2 FQGTGA. The CDR3 loop is CASSLNTNGDTQYF. CDR3 nucleotide sequence: TGTGCCAGCAGCTTAAACACAAACGGAGATACGCAGTATTTT.

The chain employs TRBV2 and TRBJ1-1; possibly TRBD1 for D (5 bases). Germline loops: CDR1 SNHLY, CDR2 FYNNEI. Trimming stripped 6 bases from V and 1 base from J, with 9 bases between. This CDR3 has 13 residues. This CDR3 is CASRGTANTEAFF. CDR3 nucleotides: TGTGCCAGCAGGGGGACGGCGAACACTGAAGCTTTCTTT. The variable domain in full, completed from reference TRBV2 and TRBJ1-1, reads EPEVTQTPSHQVTQMGQEVILRCVPISNHLYFYWYRQILGQKVEFLVSFYNNEISEKSEIFDDQFSVERPDGSNFTLKIRSTKLEDSAMYFCASRGTANTEAFFGQGTRLTVV.